One and the same sample provided the 21 T cell receptor beta chains below, sequenced in a study of control samples from healthy donors and cancer patients. Only in-frame clones appear in the TCRdb table, and some are missing; sequencing was by immunoSEQ multiplex PCR. The table has 150,000 or so clones, just under 95% seen once. Sequenced material: PBMCs. These receptors were obtained from a man aged 60-69 years with colorectal cancer.

This chain joins TRBV4-1 and TRBJ2-7; TRBD1 is a possible D gene (7 bases). Per the germline V gene, CDR1 is MGHRA and CDR2 is YSYEKL. This CDR3 comprises 15 residues. V shed 1 base and J shed 2 bases, with 12 bases lying between them. CDR3 nucleotides: TGCGCCAGCAGCCAAGTGGAGGGACAGACCTACGAGCAGTACTTC. It codes for CASSQVEGQTYEQYF.

The rearrangement joins TRBV28 to TRBJ1-2; D is perhaps TRBD1 (6 bases). Germline V gene sequence: CDR1 MDHEN, CDR2 SYDVKM. Trimming took off 8 bases at V and 3 bases at J, with 7 bases between the two ends. CDR3 size: 11 residues. The CDR3 spells CASRQDYGYTF. CDR3 nucleotides: TGTGCCAGCCGACAGGACTATGGCTACACCTTC.

The J gene is TRBJ1-6, the V gene TRBV19, with D perhaps matching TRBD1 (5 bases). The germline V and J ends were trimmed by 3 bases and 9 bases, with 18 bases remaining between them. The CDR3 has 16 residues. In germline, CDR1 is LNHDA, CDR2 SQIVND (reference sequence). The CDR3 loop is CASSIVGTATRSPLHF. The CDR3 region has the DNA TGTGCCAGTAGTATCGTCGGGACCGCTACACGTTCACCCCTCCACTTT.

V gene TRBV11-2 combines with J gene TRBJ1-2, with 9 bases that match TRBD1. With V trimmed by 1 base and J by 5 bases, 8 bases remained unmatched. The CDR3 totals 16 residues. The germline V gene encodes CDR1 SGHAT and CDR2 FQNNGV. The CDR3 nucleotides are TGTGCCAGCAGCTTAGCGACCGCGGGACAGGGATATGGCTACACCTTC. Its translation: CASSLATAGQGYGYTF.

As DNA, the CDR3 is TGTGCCAGCAGTTTCGGGCACACTAATGAAAAACTGTTTTTT. Translation: CASSFGHTNEKLFF. This chain connects TRBV27 to TRBJ1-4, with unresolved D. CDR3 length: 14 residues. Per the germline V gene, CDR1 is MNHEY and CDR2 is SMNVEV (reference sequence). The V end was cut by 3 bases, the J end by 2 bases, with 7 bases between.

This chain joins TRBV5-1 and TRBJ1-6; D possibly corresponds to TRBD1 (6 bases). Germline loops: CDR1 SGHRS, CDR2 YFSETQ. This CDR3 spans 17 amino acids. Trimming cost V 0 bases and J 8 bases, with 18 bases left between them. CDR3 in DNA: TGCGCCAGCAGCTTGGCCGGGGGGCTGAGGGGAGATTCACCCCTCCACTTT. Translation: CASSLAGGLRGDSPLHF.

V is TRBV4-3 and J is TRBJ1-1, with no clear D. The germline gives CDR1 LGHNA, CDR2 YSLEER. With 0 bases removed from V and 3 bases from J, the gap between germline ends came to 8 bases. This CDR3 is 14 amino acids long. The CDR3 DNA reads as TGCGCCAGCAGCCAAGACGTCCAACACACTGAAGCTTTCTTT. Its translation: CASSQDVQHTEAFF.

The chain combines TRBV7-9 with TRBJ1-3; the D gene is possibly TRBD1 (5 bases). This CDR3 has 14 residues. Germline assignment: CDR1 SEHNR and CDR2 FQNEAQ (reference sequence). Trimming removed 11 bases at V and 2 bases at J, with 16 bases between. The CDR3 DNA reads as TGTGCCGGGACCCATGGGGGGGCTGGAAACACCATATATTTT. It specifies CAGTHGGAGNTIYF.

This rearrangement joins TRBV5-1 to TRBJ2-5; TRBD2 agrees at 10 bases. Germline V gives CDR1 SGHRS, CDR2 YFSETQ. V lost 1 base, J lost 4 bases, and 4 bases stayed unmatched. The CDR3 runs to 15 residues. The CDR3 sequence: CASSLQRGGLETQYF. The CDR3, as DNA: TGCGCCAGCAGCTTGCAGCGGGGGGGCTTAGAGACCCAGTACTTC.

The table lists this clone with a count of one. The V and J genes are TRBV29-1 and TRBJ2-5; 12 bases align to TRBD1. J lost 4 bases, V lost 1 base, and 7 bases had no gene match. Germline CDR1 and CDR2: SQVTM and ANQGSEA. The CDR3 contains 16 residues. The CDR3 protein is CSVEAGTGGRGETQYF. The CDR3 DNA is TGCAGCGTTGAAGCCGGGACAGGGGGCAGGGGAGAGACCCAGTACTTC. The full variable domain, in which reference TRBV29-1 and TRBJ2-5 provide the parts outside the CDR3, is SAVISQKPSRDICQRGTSLTIQCQVDSQVTMMFWYRQQPGQSLTLIATANQGSEATYESGFVIDKFPISRPNLTFSTLTVSNMSPEDSSIYLCSVEAGTGGRGETQYFGPGTRLLVL.

This clone was seen only once. V and J are TRBV28 and TRBJ2-1, with a weak D call TRBD1 (6 bases). Trimming stripped 7 bases from V and 8 bases from J, with 12 bases between. CDR3 length: 12 amino acids. Looked up from germline, CDR1 is MDHEN and CDR2 is SYDVKM. DNA for the CDR3: TGTGCCAGCACTACAGGGAACGATGAGCAGTTCTTC. Encoded protein: CASTTGNDEQFF.

The CDR3 DNA reads TGTGCCAGCTCACCTTTGGGGCAGGCGAACACCGGGGAGCTGTTTTTT. Protein: CASSPLGQANTGELFF. V usage is TRBV18 and J usage is TRBJ2-2; possible D gene TRBD1, 5 bases. V was trimmed by 3 bases and J by 0 bases, leaving 11 bases between them. Germline lookup yields CDR1 KGHSH and CDR2 LQKENI. The CDR3 is made up of 16 amino acids.

The V gene is TRBV27, the J gene TRBJ2-5; TRBD1 matches 8 bases. The CDR3 totals 15 residues. Germline V gives CDR1 MNHEY, CDR2 SMNVEV (reference sequence). The V and J ends lost 0 bases and 2 bases, in that order; junction bases with no gene match: 2. The CDR3 region is CASSLSRTGQETQYF. The CDR3 bases are TGTGCCAGCAGTTTATCAAGGACAGGGCAAGAGACCCAGTACTTC.

CDR3 residues: CASSTQGAVGELFF. The CDR3 nucleotides read TGTGCCAGTAGCACTCAGGGGGCAGTCGGGGAGCTGTTTTTT. The chain employs TRBV19 and TRBJ2-2; TRBD1 agrees at 8 bases. This CDR3 has 14 amino acids. Per the germline V gene, CDR1 is LNHDA and CDR2 is SQIVND (reference sequence). V shed 6 bases and J 7 bases; nucleotides not matched to a gene: 7.

The count of this clone is one. The chain is built from TRBV30 and TRBJ1-2; TRBD1 matches 10 bases. The V gene's germline CDR1 is GTSNPN and CDR2 SVGIG (reference sequence). The CDR3 totals 12 residues. Trimming took 4 bases from V and 7 from J; bases not matched to a gene: 3. As DNA, the CDR3 is TGTGCCTGGAAAGGACAGGGGGGTGGCTACACCTTC. Its protein is CAWKGQGGGYTF.

The count of this clone is one. The rearrangement uses TRBV21-1 and TRBJ2-7; the table assigns TRBD2, which was not confirmed against the DNA. TRBV21-1 corresponds to a pseudogene. The CDR3 totals 15 residues. The CDR3, as DNA: TGTGCCAGCAGCAAAATCGGTCCCTCCGGGGAGCAGCAGTACTTC. Protein sequence: CASSKIGPSGEQQYF.

The chain has TRBV6-5 and TRBJ2-1, with D maybe TRBD2 (6 bases). Germline CDR1 and CDR2: MNHEY and SVGAGI. The ends were cut back, 6 bases at V and 8 bases at J, with 14 bases in the middle. The CDR3 extends over 13 amino acids. CDR3 loop: CASRQEGLDEQFF. In nucleotides, the CDR3 is TGTGCCAGCAGACAGGAGGGTTTGGATGAGCAGTTCTTC.

The chain combines TRBV6-5 with TRBJ1-1, with 7 nucleotides matching TRBD1. V was pared by 2 bases and J by 2 bases, with 8 bases of the junction left unmatched. CDR3 length equals 16 residues. CDR1 is MNHEY, CDR2 SVGAGI, per germline. CDR3 residues: CASSYPRQGLNTEAFF. DNA of the CDR3: TGTGCCAGCAGTTACCCGCGACAGGGTCTCAACACTGAAGCTTTCTTT.

CDR3 amino acids: CASSIAVYNEQFF. The CDR3 DNA is TGTGCCAGTAGTATAGCCGTCTACAATGAGCAGTTCTTC. V gene TRBV19 combines with J gene TRBJ2-1; D is undetermined. This CDR3 region has 13 residues. V lost 1 base and J lost 3, with 4 bases in between. Germline CDR1 LNHDA, CDR2 SQIVND (reference sequence).

The chain is built from TRBV7-2 and TRBJ2-7; maybe TRBD1 (5 bases). This CDR3 has 14 amino acids. Trimming removed 1 base at V and 3 bases at J, with 10 bases between. The germline gives CDR1 SGHTA, CDR2 FQGNSA. The DNA for the CDR3 is TGTGCCAGCAGCTTAGATGCAGGGAACTACGAGCAGTACTTC. Amino acids: CASSLDAGNYEQYF.

The DNA for the CDR3 is TGTGCCAGCAGCCAGAGACAGGGGGGCCCTATTGGGACTGAAGCTTTCTTT. It specifies CASSQRQGGPIGTEAFF. J is TRBJ1-1 and V is TRBV14, with 9 bases fitting TRBD1. Germline loops: CDR1 SGHDN, CDR2 FVKESK. V lost 3 bases, J lost 5 bases, and 13 bases stayed unmatched. This CDR3 contains 17 residues. The full variable domain, with the rest looked up from reference TRBV14 and TRBJ1-1, is EAGVTQFPSHSVIEKGQTVTLRCDPISGHDNLYWYRRVMGKEIKFLLHFVKESKQDESGMPNNRFLAERTGGTYSTLKVQPAELEDSGVYFCASSQRQGGPIGTEAFFGQGTRLTVV.